Listed below are T cell receptor beta chains from one sample, sequenced in a study of early T cells in non-severe SARS-CoV-2 infection. TCRdb redid the calling of the 5' RACE reads with MiXCR, one entry per CDR3 protein. The top ten clones hold 2.9% of a sample with some 55,000 distinct CDR3 sequences, roughly an eighth of them seen once. Input material: whole blood. The receptors come from an adult who was a healthcare worker with PCR-confirmed SARS-CoV-2 infection or an uninfected control (not recorded which). CDR3s include the opening cysteine and the closing phenylalanine or tryptophan. D genes are given only for firm matches. Size is stated for part of the rows, as once, few or many counts, or as a class when the clone is expanded.

V,size,J,D,CDR3,DNA
TRBV29-1,many,TRBJ2-5,-,CSVEIPRRGAETQYF,TGCAGCGTTGAAATTCCCCGAAGGGGGGCGGAGACCCAGTACTTC
TRBV6-5,few,TRBJ2-7,TRBD2,CASSSRRGAYEQYF,TGTGCCAGCAGTTCCCGACGGGGGGCCTACGAGCAGTACTTC
TRBV28,few,TRBJ1-1,-,CASSLGAAGETEAFF,TGTGCCAGCAGTTTAGGGGCTGCGGGAGAGACTGAAGCTTTCTTT
TRBV6-5,-,TRBJ2-3,-,CASSGSGGTQYF,TGTGCCAGCAGCGGTTCCGGAGGTACGCAGTATTTT
TRBV7-9,many,TRBJ1-6,-,CASSLSRENSPLHF,TGTGCCAGCAGCTTGAGCAGGGAGAACTCACCCCTCCACTTT
TRBV29-1,-,TRBJ2-7,-,CSVGGVGLYEQYF,TGCAGCGTTGGCGGGGTAGGCCTCTACGAGCAGTACTTC
TRBV7-6,many,TRBJ2-1,TRBD2,CASSPGILAGVRNEQFF,TGTGCCAGCAGCCCGGGTATCCTAGCGGGAGTTCGGAATGAGCAGTTCTTC
TRBV2,many,TRBJ2-6,TRBD1,CASRTGSSGANVLTF,TGTGCCAGCAGGACAGGGAGCTCTGGGGCCAACGTCCTGACTTTC
TRBV9,-,TRBJ2-5,-,CASSAGFTEPETQYF,TGTGCCAGCAGCGCAGGATTTACAGAGCCAGAGACCCAGTACTTC
TRBV10-3,many,TRBJ2-4,-,CAISESTRPVQYF,TGTGCCATCAGTGAGTCGACCCGTCCCGTTCAGTACTTC